This T cell receptor (beta chain) was captured in a study of T cells in Graves' hyperthyroidism and ophthalmopathy. This clonotype has at least ten counts. This CDR3 comprises 15 residues. V was pared by 6 bases and J by 8 bases, with 8 bases of the junction left unmatched. Researchers amplified the TCR beta CDR3 regions from RNA transcripts. The primer set for the first-round RT-PCR of the TCR CDR3 was HTBI. TCRdb reprocessed the multiplex PCR reads with MiXCR, giving one entry per CDR3 protein. The sample comprises a few hundred thousand distinct CDR3 sequences, 15% of which are singletons, and around a third rests with the top ten.

The rearrangement links TRBV12-3 or TRBV12-4 to TRBJ2-1, with TRBD2 matching over 12 bases. The source of this sequence is a woman aged 30 to 39 with Graves' hyperthyroidism. The sequencing sample was made of blood. This CDR3 is CASSPEGTSGYEQFF. In DNA form, the CDR3 reads TGTGCCAGCAGCCCTGAGGGGACTAGCGGGTATGAGCAGTTCTTC.